This T cell receptor (beta chain) was retrieved from a study of early T cells in non-severe SARS-CoV-2 infection. Study at large: The authors sequenced bulk RNA from unsorted whole blood, leaving chains unpaired. The study, taken as a whole, reports: Database matching using VDJdb favored anti-spike CD8 responses, with private and CD4 specificities left missing.

In the library, individual cDNA molecules carried attached unique molecular identifiers. TCRdb redid the calling of the 5' RACE reads with MiXCR, one entry per CDR3 protein. The data contain over 30,000 distinct CDR3 sequences, 5.5% to 7.5% of them singletons. This CDR3 comprises 16 residues. V dropped 2 bases and J dropped 0; count of bases not matched to a gene: 1. Germline-derived CDR1 and CDR2 are SEHNR and FQNEAQ (reference sequence). This clonotype was seen more than once but under ten times. Its antigen is not identified. The V and J genes are TRBV7-9 and TRBJ2-1; 10 nucleotides match TRBD2. The sequenced sample consisted of whole blood. The sequence was collected from an adult who was a healthcare worker with PCR-confirmed SARS-CoV-2 infection or an uninfected control (not recorded which). CDR3 sequence (DNA): TGTGCCAGCAGCTTATTAGCGGGGGGCTCCTACAATGAGCAGTTCTTC. Its translation is CASSLLAGGSYNEQFF.